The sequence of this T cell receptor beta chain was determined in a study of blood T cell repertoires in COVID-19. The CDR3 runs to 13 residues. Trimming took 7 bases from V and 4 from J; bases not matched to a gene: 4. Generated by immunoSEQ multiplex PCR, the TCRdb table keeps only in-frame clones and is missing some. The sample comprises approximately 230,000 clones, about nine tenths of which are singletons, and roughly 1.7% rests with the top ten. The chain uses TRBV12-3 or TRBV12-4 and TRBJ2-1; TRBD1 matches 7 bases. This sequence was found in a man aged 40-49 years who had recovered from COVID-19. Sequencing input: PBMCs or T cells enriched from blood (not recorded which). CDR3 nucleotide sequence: TGTGCCAGCACCGGACAGGTTTACAATGAGCAGTTCTTC. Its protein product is CASTGQVYNEQFF.